A selection of T cell receptor beta chains follows, all from one sample in a study of cytomegalovirus exposure and HLA in healthy donors. Assay: immunoSEQ multiplex PCR; the TCRdb copy retains only in-frame clones and omits some. This sample's table has 200,000 to 250,000 clones. Material for sequencing was PBMCs. Source of these receptors: a woman younger than 45 in good health and CMV-seropositive. Each CDR3 is given with its conserved first and last residue. D genes are given only for firm matches.

v_call	d_call	j_call	cdr3_aa	cdr3_nt
TRBV5-1	TRBD1	TRBJ2-3	CASRQGSTDTQYF	TGCGCCAGTAGACAGGGGAGCACAGATACGCAGTATTTT
TRBV5-6	TRBD1	TRBJ2-7	CASSPTGGIHEQYF	TGTGCCAGCAGCCCGACAGGGGGCATCCACGAGCAGTACTTC
TRBV27	-	TRBJ2-3	CASSLAVFADTQYF	TGTGCCAGCAGTTTAGCGGTATTTGCAGATACGCAGTATTTT
TRBV7-9	TRBD2	TRBJ2-2	CASSPRSGGTGELFF	TGTGCCAGCAGCCCCAGGAGCGGGGGGACCGGGGAGCTGTTTTTT
TRBV14	-	TRBJ2-7	CASSLNPYYEQYF	TGTGCCAGCAGCCTAAACCCCTACTACGAGCAGTACTTC
TRBV5-6	TRBD1	TRBJ1-2	CATSGQTNYGYTF	TGTGCCACCTCGGGACAGACTAACTATGGCTACACCTTC
TRBV19	-	TRBJ1-1	CASSMRMRTEAFF	TGTGCCAGTAGTATGAGGATGCGCACTGAAGCTTTCTTT
TRBV7-2	-	TRBJ1-5	CASSPGGGFNQPQHF	TGTGCCAGCAGCCCCGGGGGGGGCTTTAATCAGCCCCAGCATTTT
TRBV5-4	-	TRBJ1-2	CASSPWKEDGYTF	TGTGCCAGCAGCCCGTGGAAAGAGGATGGCTACACCTTC
TRBV23-1	-	TRBJ2-1	CASSQVYEQFF	TGCGCCAGCAGTCAAGTCTATGAGCAGTTCTTC
TRBV6-1	-	TRBJ1-2	CASNRQPYGYTF	TGTGCCAGCAACAGACAGCCCTATGGCTACACCTTC
TRBV7-2	TRBD1	TRBJ1-3	CASSFWDRGNTIYF	TGTGCCAGCAGCTTTTGGGACAGGGGAAACACCATATATTTT
TRBV27	TRBD1	TRBJ2-7	CASSLGQGSYEQYF	TGTGCCAGCAGTTTAGGACAGGGCTCCTACGAGCAGTACTTC
TRBV6-1	-	TRBJ1-6	CASSEYGEKNSPLHF	TGTGCCAGCAGTGAGTACGGGGAAAAAAATTCACCCCTCCACTTT
TRBV6-1	TRBD1	TRBJ2-2	CASSSRTGDTGELFF	TGTGCCAGCAGTTCAAGGACAGGGGACACCGGGGAGCTGTTTTTT
TRBV27	TRBD1	TRBJ2-7	CASSRDSYEQYF	TGTGCCAGCAGCCGGGACAGCTACGAGCAGTACTTC